The clone carrying this T cell receptor (beta chain) was seen more than once but under ten times. The record originates from a study of chronic HIV infection and antiretroviral therapy. CDR3 length: 16 residues. The germline V gene encodes CDR1 MNHEY and CDR2 SVGEGT. Trimming pared 6 bases from V and 0 bases from J, leaving 15 bases between. From the 5' RACE reads, TCRdb called clonotypes with MiXCR, one entry per CDR3 protein. This table has fewer than 40,000 distinct CDR3 sequences, 8% to 10% appearing once. This clonotype originated in an adult who had HIV and had not received antiretroviral therapy, or was an uninfected healthy control (not recorded which). This chain uses TRBV6-2 or TRBV6-3 with TRBJ2-1; D perhaps matches TRBD2 (5 bases). The sequenced sample was peripheral blood. DNA for the CDR3: TGTGCCAGCAGGCCCCTGACTAAGAACTCCTACAATGAGCAGTTCTTC. It specifies CASRPLTKNSYNEQFF.